This entry lists 3 T cell receptor beta chains sequenced from one sample in a study of blood T cell repertoires in COVID-19. Here immunoSEQ multiplex PCR was the method, and the copy in TCRdb shows in-frame clones only, minus some. This sample has some 250,000 clones, with approximately 85% found just once. The sample was PBMCs or T cells enriched from blood (not recorded which). These receptors all come from a woman in her 50s who had recovered from COVID-19.

This chain joins TRBV6-5 and TRBJ2-1; TRBD1 aligns across 10 bases. CDR3 length: 14 residues. Germline V gives CDR1 MNHEY, CDR2 SVGAGI. The trim removed 6 bases at V and 3 bases at J, leaving 2 bases unmatched. The CDR3 nucleotides read TGTGCCAGCAGGGGACAGGGGTACTACAATGAGCAGTTCTTC. Translating gives CASRGQGYYNEQFF.

The chain links TRBV5-1 to TRBJ1-1, with a possible D match to TRBD1 (6 bases). The germline CDR1 and CDR2 sequences are SGHRS and YFSETQ. Trimming left V 4 bases short and J 1 base short, with 26 bases between. The CDR3 is 19 residues long. The DNA of the CDR3 is TGCGCCAGCAGCCCCCGGTGGTTTACAGGGCCCAATGGGAACACTGAAGCTTTCTTT. It specifies CASSPRWFTGPNGNTEAFF.

This chain joins TRBV18 and TRBJ1-1; tentatively, D is TRBD1 (5 bases). CDR3 size: 13 residues. V lost 3 bases to trimming and J lost 1 base, with 6 bases between them. From germline, CDR1 is KGHSH and CDR2 LQKENI. Written as DNA, the CDR3 is TGTGCCAGCTCACCCCAGGGGAACACTGAAGCTTTCTTT. Amino acid sequence: CASSPQGNTEAFF.